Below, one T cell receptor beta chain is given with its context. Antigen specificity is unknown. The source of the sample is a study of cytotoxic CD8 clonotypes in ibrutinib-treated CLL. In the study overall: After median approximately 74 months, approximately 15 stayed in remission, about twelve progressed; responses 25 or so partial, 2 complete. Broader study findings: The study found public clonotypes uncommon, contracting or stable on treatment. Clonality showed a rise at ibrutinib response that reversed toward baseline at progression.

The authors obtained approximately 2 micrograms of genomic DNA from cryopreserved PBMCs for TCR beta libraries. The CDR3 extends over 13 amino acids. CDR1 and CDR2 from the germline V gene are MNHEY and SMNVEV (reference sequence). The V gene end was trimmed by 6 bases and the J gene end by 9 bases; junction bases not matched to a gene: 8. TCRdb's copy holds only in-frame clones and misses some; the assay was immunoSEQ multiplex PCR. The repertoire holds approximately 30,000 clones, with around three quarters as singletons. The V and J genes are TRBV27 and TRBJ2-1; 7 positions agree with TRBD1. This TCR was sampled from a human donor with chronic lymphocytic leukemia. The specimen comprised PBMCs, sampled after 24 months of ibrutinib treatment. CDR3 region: CASRVDRVSEQFF. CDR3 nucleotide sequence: TGTGCCAGCAGGGTAGACAGGGTGAGTGAGCAGTTCTTC.